This is a list of T cell receptor beta chains from one sample in a study of vaccination and CD4 T cells after COVID-19. TCRdb reprocessed the PCR reads via MiXCR and lists one record per CDR3 protein. Among approximately 23,000 distinct CDR3 sequences listed, around two fifths were seen once. What these receptors recognize is not known. The starting material was CD4+ T cells from blood, cultured in vitro, obtained about 7 months after SARS-CoV-2 vaccination. The receptors stem from a human donor who had recovered from COVID-19. The CDR3 runs from the conserved cysteine through the conserved F or W. Each record gives: J gene, V gene, CDR3 protein.

TRBJ2-3 TRBV7-8 CASSLARRARGLTDTQYF
TRBJ1-5 TRBV6-5 CASSYIPNQPQHF
TRBJ1-1 TRBV7-9 CASSYPRASPKNTEAFF
TRBJ1-5 TRBV5-8 CASTGTGNQPQHF
TRBJ2-3 TRBV20-1 CSAGGGGIPGTDTQYF
TRBJ2-1 TRBV20-1 CSARGSNGAAYNEQFF
TRBJ2-5 TRBV2 CASIGQGGKETQYF
TRBJ1-1 TRBV7-9 CASSFQQGLTEAFF
TRBJ1-6 TRBV5-1 CASSLVGGGNSPLHF
TRBJ2-2 TRBV7-2 CASSLAVGELFF
TRBJ2-7 TRBV5-1 CASSLGNSREQYF
TRBJ2-2 TRBV7-7 CASRPGLALGELFF
TRBJ2-1 TRBV7-2 CASRPGTSFSEQFF
TRBJ2-5 TRBV10-3 CAISESETQYF
TRBJ1-1 TRBV6-5 CASSYYRRPNTEAFF
TRBJ2-5 TRBV6-1 CASSQDFQETQYF
TRBJ2-3 TRBV7-3 CASSFVAGAGDTQYF
TRBJ2-7 TRBV6-1 CASSLNWREQYF
TRBJ2-3 TRBV7-9 CASSSDLGSSSTDTQYF
TRBJ2-1 TRBV7-9 CASSFSLAGGPSSYNEQFF
TRBJ2-1 TRBV7-8 CASSVGQSSYNEQFF
TRBJ2-3 TRBV7-2 CASSSGGTGGGDTQYF
TRBJ2-7 TRBV6-5 CASSYSLSRPGQMRYEQYF
TRBJ1-1 TRBV6-4 CASSEGWATEAFF
TRBJ2-1 TRBV20-1 CSARVAGGDVSPYNEQFF
TRBJ2-1 TRBV15 CATSRDIGVLQFF
TRBJ2-1 TRBV2 CASTPQGAYNEQFF
TRBJ2-5 TRBV12-3/TRBV12-4 CASSRRAGQETQYF
TRBJ2-7 TRBV2 CASSLLSGAAYEQYF
TRBJ1-1 TRBV7-9 CASSLGEGTQAFF
TRBJ1-2 TRBV6-1 CASSPGQGANYGYTF